A single sample gave rise to the 17 T cell receptor beta chains below, sequenced in a study of blood T cell repertoires in COVID-19. The data were produced by immunoSEQ multiplex PCR, yet TCRdb's version contains in-frame clones alone and is incomplete. Of around 250,000 clones listed, around 88% are singletons. What was sequenced was peripheral blood. The receptors here all came from a man at least 80 years old with acute or convalescent COVID-19.

The rearrangement links TRBV5-4 to TRBJ2-7, with D perhaps TRBD1 (6 bases). Germline-derived CDR1 and CDR2 are SGHNT and YYREEE (reference sequence). The CDR3 is made up of 15 amino acids. The V gene lost 4 bases and the J gene lost 3 bases, with 17 bases spanning the gap. The CDR3 sequence: CASSPRAQGFYEQYF. CDR3 DNA: TGTGCCAGCAGCCCCCGGGCGCAGGGGTTCTACGAGCAGTACTTC.

The chain links TRBV7-9 to TRBJ1-4, with unresolved D. This CDR3 contains 15 residues. V was cut by 1 base and J by 0 bases, with 6 bases left in between. Per germline, CDR1 SEHNR and CDR2 FQNEAQ (reference sequence). CDR3 nucleotide sequence: TGTGCCAGCAGCTTAGACAGCACAACTAATGAAAAACTGTTTTTT. The encoded protein is CASSLDSTTNEKLFF.

A remark on this clone: Other nucleotide sequences in the sample specify the same CDR3. The V and J genes are TRBV5-1 and TRBJ2-7; TRBD2 aligns across 10 bases. With V trimmed by 0 bases and J by 4 bases, 4 bases remained unmatched. Germline V gives CDR1 SGHRS, CDR2 YFSETQ. The CDR3 contains 15 residues. For the CDR3, the DNA is TGCGCCAGCAGCTTGGCGACTAGCGGGTTATACGAGCAGTACTTC. Translated: CASSLATSGLYEQYF.

V is TRBV5-1 and J is TRBJ1-4; D is possibly TRBD1 (6 bases). Germline lookup yields CDR1 SGHRS and CDR2 YFSETQ. Between the trimmed V and J ends, which lost 2 bases and 7 bases, there was a span of 12 bases. The CDR3 is made up of 14 amino acids. In nucleotides, the CDR3 is TGCGCCAGCAGCTTAGGGCAGGGGCTTGAAAAACTGTTTTTT. Residues: CASSLGQGLEKLFF.

The chain combines TRBV5-1 with TRBJ1-5; perhaps TRBD1 as D (6 bases). This CDR3 region has 15 residues. V lost 1 base, J lost 11 bases, and 19 bases lay in between. Per the germline V gene, CDR1 is SGHRS and CDR2 is YFSETQ. The chain's CDR3 is CASSLSGQPWESQHF. DNA for the CDR3: TGCGCCAGCAGCTTGAGCGGACAGCCGTGGGAGTCCCAGCATTTT.

The genes are TRBV28 and TRBJ2-5; 11 bases line up with TRBD2. V lost 5 bases to trimming and J lost 5 bases; unmatched junction nucleotides: 7. The CDR3 runs to 15 residues. Germline CDR1 is MDHEN and CDR2 is SYDVKM. The CDR3 DNA follows: TGTGCCAGCAGTCCTATAGCGGGAGGGTCGGAGACCCAGTACTTC. Translating gives CASSPIAGGSETQYF.

As to this clone: One junction end does not reproduce the germline sequence, and a read error may be involved. CDR3 sequence (DNA): TGTGCCAGCAGCTTTGGAGGGGCCAGAAACATTCAGTACTTC. This encodes CASSFGGARNIQYF. This chain connects TRBV5-8 to TRBJ2-4; D is perhaps TRBD2 (6 bases). Germline V gene lookup returns CDR1 SGHTS and CDR2 YDEGEE. The CDR3 spans 14 residues.

This clone was picked up one time. The V gene is TRBV3-1 (or the pseudogene TRBV3-2), the J gene TRBJ1-1; D call uncertain. The length of the CDR3 is 14 residues. Trimming pared 0 bases from V and 1 base from J, leaving 6 bases between. Germline V gene data show CDR1 as LGHDT and CDR2 as YNNKEL (reference sequence). CDR3 loop: CASSQDSRNTEAFF. DNA for the CDR3: TGTGCCAGCAGCCAAGATTCCCGGAACACTGAAGCTTTCTTT.

J is TRBJ1-3 and V is TRBV7-9, with a weak D call TRBD1 (6 bases). This CDR3 is 16 amino acids long. CDR1 and CDR2 from the germline V gene are SEHNR and FQNEAQ (reference sequence). Trimming took off 5 bases at V and 8 bases at J, with 22 bases between the two ends. The chain's CDR3 is CASSPGASGPGDTIYF. The CDR3, as DNA: TGTGCCAGCAGCCCAGGGGCCTCAGGGCCCGGGGACACCATATATTTT.

This clone was counted a few times. V usage is TRBV28 and J usage is TRBJ1-4; 10 bases line up with TRBD1. CDR3 size: 13 residues. The germline V gene encodes CDR1 MDHEN and CDR2 SYDVKM. The trim removed 3 bases at V and 10 bases at J, leaving 2 bases unmatched. The CDR3 protein is CASSFGTGAKLFF. CDR3 bases: TGTGCCAGCAGTTTTGGGACAGGGGCAAAACTGTTTTTT.

In its sample, this clone was seen a few times. The rearrangement links TRBV2 to TRBJ2-4, with D possibly matching TRBD2 (6 bases). CDR1 and CDR2 from the germline V gene are SNHLY and FYNNEI. V was pared by 4 bases and J by 7 bases, with 14 bases between. The CDR3 loop spans 14 amino acids. CDR3 sequence (DNA): TGTGCCAGCAGTGTAGTGGCAGGGAGGAACATTCAGTACTTC. It is translated as CASSVVAGRNIQYF.

As to this clone: The sample carries other DNA sequences with the same CDR3. The chain combines TRBV28 with TRBJ2-7, with D possibly matching TRBD1 (6 bases). Per the germline V gene, CDR1 is MDHEN and CDR2 is SYDVKM. V lost 5 bases, J lost 1 base, and 12 bases lay in between. The CDR3 length is 14 residues. The CDR3 DNA is TGTGCCAGCAGTCCCGGGACACCGTCCTACGAGCAGTACTTC. Its translation: CASSPGTPSYEQYF. The full variable domain, rest sourced from reference TRBV28 and TRBJ2-7, is DVKVTQSSRYLVKRTGEKVFLECVQDMDHENMFWYRQDPGLGLRLIYFSYDVKMKEKGDIPEGYSVSREKKERFSLILESASTNQTSMYLCASSPGTPSYEQYFGPGTRLTVT.

The chain is built from TRBV27 and TRBJ2-3; a weak D match, TRBD1 (6 bases). V was shortened by 0 bases and J by 8 bases, with 18 bases between the two germline ends. Germline CDR1 MNHEY, CDR2 SMNVEV (reference sequence). The CDR3 length is 16 residues. In DNA, the CDR3 is TGTGCCAGCAGTTTATCCCAGGGGAACTTTGGGGGTACGCAGTATTTT. Translated: CASSLSQGNFGGTQYF.

This chain uses TRBV6-5 with TRBJ2-5, with D tentatively TRBD2 (6 bases). This CDR3 is 15 amino acids long. CDR1 MNHEY and CDR2 SVGAGI come from the germline V gene. Between the trimmed V and J ends, which lost 6 bases and 5 bases, there was a span of 19 bases. DNA of the CDR3: TGTGCCAGCAGCCTCGGGACTTCGACCCGGGAGACCCAGTACTTC. It specifies CASSLGTSTRETQYF.

This clone was found a few times. The V gene is TRBV10-1, the J gene TRBJ2-2, with D tentatively TRBD1 (5 bases). V lost 6 bases and J 4 bases, leaving 9 bases between the germline ends. CDR3 length equals 13 residues. CDR1 and CDR2 (germline): WNHNN, SYGVQD (reference sequence). The CDR3 sequence: CASSDDSTGELFF. In nucleotides, the CDR3 is TGCGCCAGCAGCGATGACAGCACCGGGGAGCTGTTTTTT.

The chain is built from TRBV9 and TRBJ1-1; TRBD1 matches 7 bases. CDR1 is SGDLS, CDR2 YYNGEE, per germline. CDR3 length: 13 amino acids. J lost 8 bases, V lost 3 bases, and 7 bases had no gene match. The CDR3 reads CASSAQGFGEAFF. In nucleotides, the CDR3 is TGTGCCAGCAGCGCACAGGGGTTCGGAGAAGCTTTCTTT.

V and J are TRBV28 and TRBJ2-1, with TRBD2 matching 11 bases. The CDR3 length is 16 residues. Germline CDR1 MDHEN, CDR2 SYDVKM. After removal of 4 bases from V and 5 bases from J, the junction contained 7 bases not matched to a gene. The CDR3 DNA sequence: TGTGCCAGCAGTTCAACACTAGCGGGGGCCGACAATGAGCAGTTCTTC. As protein: CASSSTLAGADNEQFF.